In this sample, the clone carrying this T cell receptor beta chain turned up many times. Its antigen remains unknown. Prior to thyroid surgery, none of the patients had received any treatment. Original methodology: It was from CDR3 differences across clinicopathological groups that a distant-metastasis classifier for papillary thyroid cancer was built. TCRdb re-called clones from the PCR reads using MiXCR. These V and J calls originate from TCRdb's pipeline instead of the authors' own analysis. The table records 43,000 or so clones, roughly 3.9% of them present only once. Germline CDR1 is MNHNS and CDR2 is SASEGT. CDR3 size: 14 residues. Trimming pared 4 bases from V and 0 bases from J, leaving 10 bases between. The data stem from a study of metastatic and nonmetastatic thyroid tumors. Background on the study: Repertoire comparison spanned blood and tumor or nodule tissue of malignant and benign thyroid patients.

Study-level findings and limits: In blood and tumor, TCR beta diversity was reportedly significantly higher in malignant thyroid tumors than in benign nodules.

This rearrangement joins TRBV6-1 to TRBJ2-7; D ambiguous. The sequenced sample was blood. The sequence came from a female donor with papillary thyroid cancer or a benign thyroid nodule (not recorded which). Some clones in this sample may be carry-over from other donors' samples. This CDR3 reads CASSGSAASYEQYF. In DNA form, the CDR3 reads TGTGCCAGCAGTGGATCGGCCGCCTCCTACGAGCAGTACTTC.